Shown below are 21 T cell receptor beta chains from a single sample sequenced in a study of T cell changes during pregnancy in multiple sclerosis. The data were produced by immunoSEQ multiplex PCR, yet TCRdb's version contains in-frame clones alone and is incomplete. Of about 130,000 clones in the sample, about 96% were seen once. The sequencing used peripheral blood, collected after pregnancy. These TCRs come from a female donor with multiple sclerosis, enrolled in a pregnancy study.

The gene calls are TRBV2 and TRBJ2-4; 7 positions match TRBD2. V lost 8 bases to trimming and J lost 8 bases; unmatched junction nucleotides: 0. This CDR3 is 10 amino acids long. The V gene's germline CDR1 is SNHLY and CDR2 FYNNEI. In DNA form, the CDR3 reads TGTGCCAGCCGGGGGGACATTCAGTACTTC. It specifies CASRGDIQYF.

The CDR3 spells CASSLGQYNEQFF. The CDR3 nucleotides are TGTGCCAGTAGCTTAGGACAATACAATGAGCAGTTCTTC. The chain carries TRBV19 and TRBJ2-1; possibly TRBD1 for D (5 bases). This CDR3 region has 13 residues. V was shortened by 6 bases and J by 4 bases, with 10 bases between the two germline ends. Per germline, CDR1 LNHDA and CDR2 SQIVND (reference sequence).

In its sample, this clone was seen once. In nucleotides, the CDR3 is TGTGCCAGTAGTATATACCTCGCGAATCGACAGGGGAACACTGAAGCTTTCTTT. It yields the protein CASSIYLANRQGNTEAFF. V is TRBV19 and J is TRBJ1-1; the match to TRBD1 covers 7 bases. This CDR3 comprises 18 residues. J was trimmed by 1 base and V by 2 bases; bases with no gene match: 13. Germline V lookup: CDR1 LNHDA, CDR2 SQIVND (reference sequence).

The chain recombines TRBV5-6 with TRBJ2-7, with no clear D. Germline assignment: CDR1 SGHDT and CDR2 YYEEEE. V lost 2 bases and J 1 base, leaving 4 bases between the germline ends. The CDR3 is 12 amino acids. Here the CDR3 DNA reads TGTGCCAGCAGCTTCCTTTCCTACGAGCAGTACTTC. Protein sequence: CASSFLSYEQYF.

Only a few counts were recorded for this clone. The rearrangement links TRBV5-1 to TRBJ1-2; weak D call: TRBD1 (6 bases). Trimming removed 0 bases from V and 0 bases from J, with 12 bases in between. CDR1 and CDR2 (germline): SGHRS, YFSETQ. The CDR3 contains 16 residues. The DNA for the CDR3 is TGCGCCAGCAGCTTGGCCAGGGGCCTGGCTAACTATGGCTACACCTTC. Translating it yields CASSLARGLANYGYTF. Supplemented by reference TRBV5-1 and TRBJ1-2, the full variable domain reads KAGVTQTPRYLIKTRGQQVTLSCSPISGHRSVSWYQQTPGQGLQFLFEYFSETQRNKGNFPGRFSGRQFSNSRSEMNVSTLELGDSALYLCASSLARGLANYGYTFGSGTRLTVV.

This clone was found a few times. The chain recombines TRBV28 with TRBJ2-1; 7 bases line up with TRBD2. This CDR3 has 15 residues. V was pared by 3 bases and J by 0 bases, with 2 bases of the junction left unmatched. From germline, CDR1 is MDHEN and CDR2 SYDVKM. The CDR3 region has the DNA TGTGCCAGCAGTTTTGGCGGGAGCTCCTACAATGAGCAGTTCTTC. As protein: CASSFGGSSYNEQFF.

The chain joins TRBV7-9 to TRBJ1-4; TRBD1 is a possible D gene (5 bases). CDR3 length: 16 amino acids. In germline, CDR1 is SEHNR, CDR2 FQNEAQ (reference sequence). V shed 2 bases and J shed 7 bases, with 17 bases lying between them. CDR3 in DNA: TGTGCCAGCAGCTTAAAACGGGGGGTAGGAAGTGAAAAACTGTTTTTT. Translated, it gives CASSLKRGVGSEKLFF.

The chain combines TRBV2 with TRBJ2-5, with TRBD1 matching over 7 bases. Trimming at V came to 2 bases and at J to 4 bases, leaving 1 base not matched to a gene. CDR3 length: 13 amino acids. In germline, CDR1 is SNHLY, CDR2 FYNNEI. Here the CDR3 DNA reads TGTGCCAGCAGTGAATCAGGGGGAGAGACCCAGTACTTC. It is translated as CASSESGGETQYF.

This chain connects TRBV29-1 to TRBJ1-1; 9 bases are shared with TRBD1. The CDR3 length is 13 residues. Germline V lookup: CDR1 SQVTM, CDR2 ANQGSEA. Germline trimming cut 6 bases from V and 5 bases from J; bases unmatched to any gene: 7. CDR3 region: CSVGQGRQTEAFF. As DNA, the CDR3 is TGCAGCGTCGGACAGGGGAGGCAGACTGAAGCTTTCTTT. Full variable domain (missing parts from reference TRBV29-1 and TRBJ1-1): SAVISQKPSRDICQRGTSLTIQCQVDSQVTMMFWYRQQPGQSLTLIATANQGSEATYESGFVIDKFPISRPNLTFSTLTVSNMSPEDSSIYLCSVGQGRQTEAFFGQGTRLTVV.

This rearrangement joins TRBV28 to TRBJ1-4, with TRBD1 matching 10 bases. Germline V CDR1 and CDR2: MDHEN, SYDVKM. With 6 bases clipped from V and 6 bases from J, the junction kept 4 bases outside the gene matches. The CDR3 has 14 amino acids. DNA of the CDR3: TGTGCCAGCAGGCGGACAGGGGGAGATGAAAAACTGTTTTTT. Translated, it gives CASRRTGGDEKLFF.

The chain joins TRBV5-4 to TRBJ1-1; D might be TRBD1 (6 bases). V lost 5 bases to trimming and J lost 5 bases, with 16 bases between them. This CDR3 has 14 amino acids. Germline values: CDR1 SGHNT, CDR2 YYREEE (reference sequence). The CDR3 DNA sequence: TGTGCCAGCAGTAAGAAGGGGGAATGGACTGAAGCTTTCTTT. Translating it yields CASSKKGEWTEAFF. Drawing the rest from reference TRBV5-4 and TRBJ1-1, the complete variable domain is ETGVTQSPTHLIKTRGQQVTLRCSSQSGHNTVSWYQQALGQGPQFIFQYYREEENGRGNFPPRFSGLQFPNYSSELNVNALELDDSALYLCASSKKGEWTEAFFGQGTRLTVV.

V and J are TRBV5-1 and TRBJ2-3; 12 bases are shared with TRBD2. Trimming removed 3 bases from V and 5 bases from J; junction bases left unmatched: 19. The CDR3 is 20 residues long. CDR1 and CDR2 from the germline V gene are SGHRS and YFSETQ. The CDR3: CASSSTGGLAGGSWQDTQYF. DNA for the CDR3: TGCGCCAGCAGCTCAACAGGGGGCCTAGCGGGAGGGTCCTGGCAAGATACGCAGTATTTT.

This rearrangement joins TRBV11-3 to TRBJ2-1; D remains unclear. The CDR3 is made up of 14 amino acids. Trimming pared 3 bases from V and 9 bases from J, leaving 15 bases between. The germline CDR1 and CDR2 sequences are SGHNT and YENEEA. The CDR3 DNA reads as TGTGCCAGCAGCTTTACCAGCGCGGATGGTGAGCAGTTCTTC. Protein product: CASSFTSADGEQFF.

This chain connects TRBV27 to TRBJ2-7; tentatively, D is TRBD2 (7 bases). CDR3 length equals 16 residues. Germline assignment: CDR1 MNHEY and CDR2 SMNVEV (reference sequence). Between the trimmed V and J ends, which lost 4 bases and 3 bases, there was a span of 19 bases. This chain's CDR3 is CASSSLSRGGVYEQYF. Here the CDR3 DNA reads TGTGCCAGCAGTTCCCTGAGTAGGGGGGGGGTCTACGAGCAGTACTTC.

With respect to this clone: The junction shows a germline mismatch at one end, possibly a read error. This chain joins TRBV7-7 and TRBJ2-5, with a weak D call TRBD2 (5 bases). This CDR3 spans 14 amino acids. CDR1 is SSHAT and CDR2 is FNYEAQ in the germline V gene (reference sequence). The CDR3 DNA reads TGTGCTAGCAGCTTAGTGGGGAGCCAAGAGACCCAGTACTTC. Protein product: CASSLVGSQETQYF.

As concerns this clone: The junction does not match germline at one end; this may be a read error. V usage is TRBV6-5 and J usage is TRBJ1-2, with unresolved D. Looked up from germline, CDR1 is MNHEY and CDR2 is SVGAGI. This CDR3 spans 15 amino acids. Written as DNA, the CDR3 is TGTGCCGGCAGTTATACGAAACGGGATGGCGGAGGCTACACCTTC. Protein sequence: CAGSYTKRDGGGYTF.

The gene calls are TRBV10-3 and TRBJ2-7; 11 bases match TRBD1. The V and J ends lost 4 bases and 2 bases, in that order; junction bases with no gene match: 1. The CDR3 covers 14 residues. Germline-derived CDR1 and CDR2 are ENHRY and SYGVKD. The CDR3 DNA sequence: TGTGCCATCAGTGTGGGACAGGGGGCCTACGAGCAGTACTTC. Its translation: CAISVGQGAYEQYF.

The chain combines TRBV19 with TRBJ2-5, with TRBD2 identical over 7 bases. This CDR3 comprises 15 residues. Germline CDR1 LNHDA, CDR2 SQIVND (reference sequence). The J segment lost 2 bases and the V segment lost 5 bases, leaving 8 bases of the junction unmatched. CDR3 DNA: TGTGCCAGTAGTCGGGCTAGCGGAGGACAAGAGACCCAGTACTTC. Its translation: CASSRASGGQETQYF.

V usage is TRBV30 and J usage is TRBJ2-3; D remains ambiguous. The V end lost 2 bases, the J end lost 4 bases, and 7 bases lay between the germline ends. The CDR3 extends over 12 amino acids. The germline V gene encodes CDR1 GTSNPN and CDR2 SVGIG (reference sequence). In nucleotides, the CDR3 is TGTGCCTGGAGTCTGTCGGCAGATACGCAGTATTTT. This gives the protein CAWSLSADTQYF.

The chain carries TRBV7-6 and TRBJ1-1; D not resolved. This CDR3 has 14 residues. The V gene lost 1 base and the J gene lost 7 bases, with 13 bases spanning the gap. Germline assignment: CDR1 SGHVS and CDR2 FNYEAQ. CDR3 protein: CASSLDPRVSEAFF. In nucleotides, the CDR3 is TGTGCCAGCAGCTTAGACCCGAGGGTGAGTGAAGCTTTCTTT.

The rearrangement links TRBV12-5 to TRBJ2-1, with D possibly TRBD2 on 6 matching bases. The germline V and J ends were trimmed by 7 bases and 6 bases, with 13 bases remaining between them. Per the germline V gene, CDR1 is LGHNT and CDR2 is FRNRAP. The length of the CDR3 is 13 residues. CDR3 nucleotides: TGTGCTAGTGACGGGAGACGGGGCAATGAGCAGTTCTTC. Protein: CASDGRRGNEQFF.